This is a list of T cell receptor beta chains from one sample in a study of shared clonotypes between healthy human individuals. Profiling relied on immunoSEQ multiplex PCR, and the TCRdb table lists in-frame clones only, not all of them. The sample yields approximately 2.5 million clones, approximately 94% seen once. Input material: naive CD4+ T cells sorted from blood. These receptors originate from a man in his late teens or twenties in good health. CDR3s include the opening cysteine and the closing phenylalanine or tryptophan. Each record gives: J gene, V gene, D gene, CDR3 protein. A D gene is named only where the DNA matches it firmly.

>TRBJ2-3|TRBV28|TRBD2
CASGSPSGGTDTQYF
>TRBJ2-7|TRBV27|.
CASTFAPGNSYEQYF
>TRBJ2-1|TRBV7-9|.
CASSPGVGQFF
>TRBJ1-6|TRBV6-1|.
CASSEHLPGNSPLHF
>TRBJ2-7|TRBV5-1|.
CASSLQPSDSYEQYF
>TRBJ1-5|TRBV4-1|.
CASSQDRGGAGQPQHF
>TRBJ1-5|TRBV5-5|.
CASSLKAGSNQPQHF
>TRBJ2-7|TRBV6-5|.
CASSYRIAASYEQYF
>TRBJ1-2|TRBV19|.
CASVSQGNYGYTF
>TRBJ1-1|TRBV18|.
CASSPVLRRLLNTEAFF
>TRBJ1-6|TRBV7-2|.
CASSPGLLNSPLHF
>TRBJ1-5|TRBV28|TRBD1
CASSPRTGGPPQHF
>TRBJ1-3|TRBV7-2|.
CASSLGQFSGNTIYF
>TRBJ1-4|TRBV5-5|.
CASSLTGSDEKLFF
>TRBJ2-1|TRBV14|TRBD1
CASSQETGGVYNYYNEQFF
>TRBJ2-2|TRBV29-1|TRBD1
CSVPPPGQGAGTGELFF
>TRBJ2-1|TRBV28|TRBD2
CASSSYGTSGYNEQFF
>TRBJ2-5|TRBV10-2|.
CASSHEWETQYF
>TRBJ2-5|TRBV9|.
CASSLIPQETQYF
>TRBJ1-2|TRBV27|.
CASSPLGHQAGGYTF
>TRBJ1-3|TRBV6-5|TRBD1
CASSLNRGIGNTIYF
>TRBJ2-3|TRBV5-1|TRBD2
CASSLGLAIDTQYF
>TRBJ1-5|TRBV11-2|.
CASSLDRSSYSNQPQHF
>TRBJ1-4|TRBV28|.
CASSFRGLNEKLFF
>TRBJ1-6|TRBV7-2|.
CASSSPSGAYDSPLHF
>TRBJ2-5|TRBV4-1|TRBD1
CASSQAGQGIKTQYF
>TRBJ2-7|TRBV6-5|TRBD2
CASSATSAETYEQYF
>TRBJ2-5|TRBV2|.
CASSGDLNRETQYF
>TRBJ1-4|TRBV25-1|.
CASRKGGANEKLFF
>.|TRBV30|TRBD1
CAWSPTGAHEQYF
>TRBJ2-7|TRBV5-5|TRBD1
CASRSGTGSQKGSYEQYF
>TRBJ2-5|TRBV19|TRBD1
CASSKGQGPQETQYF
>TRBJ2-2|TRBV9|.
CASSVGEGATGELFF
>TRBJ2-7|TRBV7-9|.
CASSLGRALGGEQYF
>TRBJ1-6|TRBV5-4|TRBD1
CASSEQGAYNSPLHF
>TRBJ2-2|TRBV5-1|.
CASSLGDLGTGELFF
>TRBJ2-7|TRBV7-2|.
CASSLAVLGSTWEQYF
>TRBJ1-2|TRBV11-2|.
CASSLDRGGYGYTF
>TRBJ2-3|TRBV10-3|.
CAIKGGGVATDTQYF
>TRBJ2-5|TRBV10-3|.
CATADLNAQETQYF
>TRBJ1-4|TRBV5-4|TRBD1
CASSPTQGAHAELFF
>TRBJ1-2|TRBV2|.
CASADSRYTF
>TRBJ2-3|TRBV18|TRBD2
CASSPPRTSGSPSTDTQYF
>TRBJ2-3|TRBV14|.
CASSQVGGTDTQYF
>TRBJ1-4|TRBV29-1|TRBD1
CSVAKGTAGNEKLFF
>TRBJ2-7|TRBV9|.
CASSVEGTGGTYF